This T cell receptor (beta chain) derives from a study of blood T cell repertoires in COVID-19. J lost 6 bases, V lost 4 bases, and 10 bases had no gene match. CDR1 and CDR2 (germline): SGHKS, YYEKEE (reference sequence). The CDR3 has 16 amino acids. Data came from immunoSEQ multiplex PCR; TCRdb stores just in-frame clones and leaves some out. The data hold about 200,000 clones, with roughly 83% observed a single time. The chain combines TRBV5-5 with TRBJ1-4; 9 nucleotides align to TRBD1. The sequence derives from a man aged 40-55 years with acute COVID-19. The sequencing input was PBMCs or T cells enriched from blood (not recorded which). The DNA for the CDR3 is TGTGCCAGCAGCCGCGAACCGACAGGGGGAGATGAAAAACTGTTTTTT. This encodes CASSREPTGGDEKLFF.